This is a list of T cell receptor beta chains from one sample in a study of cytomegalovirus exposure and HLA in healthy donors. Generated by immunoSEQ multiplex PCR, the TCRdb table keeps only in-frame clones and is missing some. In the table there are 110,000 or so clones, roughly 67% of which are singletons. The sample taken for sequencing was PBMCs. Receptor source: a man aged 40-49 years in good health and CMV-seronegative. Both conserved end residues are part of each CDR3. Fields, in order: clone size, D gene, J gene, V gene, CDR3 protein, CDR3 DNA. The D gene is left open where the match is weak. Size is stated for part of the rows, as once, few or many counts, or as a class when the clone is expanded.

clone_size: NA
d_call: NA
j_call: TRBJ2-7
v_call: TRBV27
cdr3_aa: CASSLYPWDSGRYEQYF
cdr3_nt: TGTGCCAGCAGTTTATATCCCTGGGACAGCGGGCGATACGAGCAGTACTTC

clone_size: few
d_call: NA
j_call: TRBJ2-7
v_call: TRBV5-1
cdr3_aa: CASSLVSQGGEQYF
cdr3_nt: TGCGCCAGCAGCTTGGTATCGCAGGGGGGCGAGCAGTACTTC

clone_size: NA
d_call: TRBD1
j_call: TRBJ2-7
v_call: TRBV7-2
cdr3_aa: CASSLGGQSYEQYF
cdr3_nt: TGTGCCAGCAGCTTAGGGGGACAGTCCTACGAGCAGTACTTC

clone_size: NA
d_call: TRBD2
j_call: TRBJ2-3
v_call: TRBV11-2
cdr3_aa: CASSLRGGARTDTQYF
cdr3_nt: TGTGCCAGCAGCTTACGGGGGGGGGCGAGGACAGATACGCAGTATTTT

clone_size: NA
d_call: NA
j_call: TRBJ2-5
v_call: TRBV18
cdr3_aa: CASSPPVGRLWAQYF
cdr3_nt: TGTGCCAGCTCACCACCAGTTGGGAGGCTATGGGCCCAGTACTTC

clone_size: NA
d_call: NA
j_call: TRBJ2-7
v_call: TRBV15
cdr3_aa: CATSRNTDTYEQYF
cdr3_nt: TGTGCCACCAGCAGAAACACGGACACCTACGAGCAGTACTTC

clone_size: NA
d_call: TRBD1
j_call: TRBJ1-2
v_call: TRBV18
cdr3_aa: CASSRLNIDRAGYGYTF
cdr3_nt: TGTGCCAGCTCACGTCTGAACATCGACAGGGCTGGTTATGGCTACACCTTC

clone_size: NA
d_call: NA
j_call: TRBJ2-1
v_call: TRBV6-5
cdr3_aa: CASMPPTYNEQFF
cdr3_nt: TGTGCCAGCATGCCCCCTACCTACAATGAGCAGTTCTTC

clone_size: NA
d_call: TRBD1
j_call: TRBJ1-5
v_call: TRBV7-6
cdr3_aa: CASSAGTGGLSNQPQHF
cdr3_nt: TGTGCCAGCAGCGCTGGGACAGGGGGTTTGAGCAATCAGCCCCAGCATTTT

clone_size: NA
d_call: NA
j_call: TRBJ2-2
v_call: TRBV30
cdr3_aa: CAWIRTENTGELFF
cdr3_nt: TGTGCCTGGATAAGGACAGAGAACACCGGGGAGCTGTTTTTT

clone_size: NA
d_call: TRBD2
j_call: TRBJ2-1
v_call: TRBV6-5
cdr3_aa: CASSFGRLAGGNEQFF
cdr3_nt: TGTGCCAGCAGTTTTGGCCGACTAGCGGGGGGCAATGAGCAGTTCTTC

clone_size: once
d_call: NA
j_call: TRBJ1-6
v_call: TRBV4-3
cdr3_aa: CASSQEGRYSPLHF
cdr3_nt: TGCGCCAGCAGCCAGGAGGGGCGGTATTCACCCCTCCACTTT

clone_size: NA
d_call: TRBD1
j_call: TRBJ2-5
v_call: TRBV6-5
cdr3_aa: CASSYSGGQGKTQYF
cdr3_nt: TGTGCCAGCAGTTACTCGGGAGGACAGGGGAAGACCCAGTACTTC

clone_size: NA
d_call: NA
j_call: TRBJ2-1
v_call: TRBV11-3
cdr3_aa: CASSVGGHKNNEQFF
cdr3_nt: TGTGCCAGCAGCGTTGGAGGTCATAAAAACAATGAGCAGTTCTTC

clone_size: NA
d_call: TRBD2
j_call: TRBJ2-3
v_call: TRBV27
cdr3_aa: CASSLKRTSRGTDTQYF
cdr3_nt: TGTGCCAGCAGTTTGAAGCGGACTAGCCGTGGGACAGATACGCAGTATTTT

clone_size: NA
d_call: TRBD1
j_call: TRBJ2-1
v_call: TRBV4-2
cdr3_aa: CASSQGTTGDNEQFF
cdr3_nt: TGTGCCAGCAGCCAAGGCACGACAGGGGACAATGAGCAGTTCTTC

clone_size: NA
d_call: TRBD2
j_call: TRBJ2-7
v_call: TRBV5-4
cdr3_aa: CASSLDSGGTPYEQYF
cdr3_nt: TGTGCCAGCAGCTTGGATAGCGGGGGGACTCCATACGAGCAGTACTTC

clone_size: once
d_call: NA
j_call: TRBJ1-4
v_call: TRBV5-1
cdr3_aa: CASSLAARPVNEKLFF
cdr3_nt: TGCGCCAGCAGCTTGGCCGCTAGGCCGGTAAATGAAAAACTGTTTTTT

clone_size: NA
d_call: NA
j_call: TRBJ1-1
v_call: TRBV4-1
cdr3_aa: CASSQVGGAGAFF
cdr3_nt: TGCGCCAGCAGCCAAGTAGGGGGAGCAGGAGCTTTCTTT

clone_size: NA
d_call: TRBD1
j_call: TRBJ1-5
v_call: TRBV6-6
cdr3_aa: CASSPGTGYSNQPQHF
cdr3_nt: TGTGCCAGCAGTCCCGGGACAGGGTATAGCAATCAGCCCCAGCATTTT

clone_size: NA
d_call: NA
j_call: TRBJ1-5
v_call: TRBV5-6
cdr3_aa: CASSFGRGGQPQHF
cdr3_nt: TGTGCCAGCAGCTTCGGCAGAGGGGGACAGCCCCAGCATTTT

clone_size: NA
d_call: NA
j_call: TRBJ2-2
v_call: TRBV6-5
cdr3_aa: CASSYLSAAPTGELFF
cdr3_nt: TGTGCCAGCAGTTACTTAAGTGCGGCCCCAACCGGGGAGCTGTTTTTT

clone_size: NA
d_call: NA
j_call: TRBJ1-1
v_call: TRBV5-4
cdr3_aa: CASSFLTGALSNTEAFF
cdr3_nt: TGTGCCAGCAGCTTTTTGACAGGCGCCCTGAGTAACACTGAAGCTTTCTTT

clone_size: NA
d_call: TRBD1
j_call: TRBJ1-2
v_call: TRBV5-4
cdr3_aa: CASSLRQGAMGYTF
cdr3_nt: TGTGCCAGCAGCTTGAGACAGGGGGCGATGGGCTACACCTTC

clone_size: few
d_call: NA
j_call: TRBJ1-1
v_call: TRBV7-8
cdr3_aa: CASSPDRLGEAFF
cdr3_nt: TGTGCCAGCAGCCCAGACAGGTTGGGCGAAGCTTTCTTT

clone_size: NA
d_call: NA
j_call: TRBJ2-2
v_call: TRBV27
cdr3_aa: CASSRSLGVRAGELFF
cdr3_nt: TGTGCCAGCAGTCGTAGTTTGGGTGTGAGGGCCGGGGAGCTGTTTTTT

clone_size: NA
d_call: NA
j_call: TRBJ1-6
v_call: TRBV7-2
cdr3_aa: CASSFPGTTSSYNSPLHF
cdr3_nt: TGTGCCAGCAGCTTCCCCGGGACAACCAGCTCCTATAATTCACCCCTCCACTTT

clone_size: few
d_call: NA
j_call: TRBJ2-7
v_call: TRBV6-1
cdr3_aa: CASSEYGAPTFEQYF
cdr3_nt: TGTGCCAGCAGCGAATATGGGGCTCCCACCTTCGAGCAGTACTTC

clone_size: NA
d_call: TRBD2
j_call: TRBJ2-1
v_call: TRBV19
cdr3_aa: CASMGWGTSGGLYNEQFF
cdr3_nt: TGTGCCAGTATGGGGTGGGGGACTAGCGGGGGCCTCTACAATGAGCAGTTCTTC

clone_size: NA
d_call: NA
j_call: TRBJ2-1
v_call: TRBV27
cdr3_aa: CASKRRTPSAQFF
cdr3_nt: TGTGCCAGCAAGAGGCGGACTCCCTCGGCCCAGTTCTTC

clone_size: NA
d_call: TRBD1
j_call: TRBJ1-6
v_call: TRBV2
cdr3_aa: CASRGDRAYSPLHF
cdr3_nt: TGTGCCAGCAGGGGGGACAGGGCTTATTCACCCCTCCACTTT

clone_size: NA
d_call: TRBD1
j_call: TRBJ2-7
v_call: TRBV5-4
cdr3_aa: CASSRRTGVFYEQYF
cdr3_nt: TGTGCCAGCAGCCGACGGACAGGAGTTTTCTACGAGCAGTACTTC

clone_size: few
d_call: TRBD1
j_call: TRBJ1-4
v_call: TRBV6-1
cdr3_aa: CASSAGGENEKLFF
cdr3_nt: TGTGCCAGCAGTGCAGGGGGCGAGAATGAAAAACTGTTTTTT

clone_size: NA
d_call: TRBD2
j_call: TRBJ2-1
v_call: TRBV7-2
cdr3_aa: CASSLQRGGYNEQFF
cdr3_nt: TGTGCCAGCAGCCTCCAGCGGGGGGGTTACAATGAGCAGTTCTTC

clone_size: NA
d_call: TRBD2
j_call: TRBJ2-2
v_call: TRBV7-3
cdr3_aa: CASSWTSGGSNTGELFF
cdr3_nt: TGTGCCAGCAGCTGGACTAGCGGGGGGTCGAACACCGGGGAGCTGTTTTTT

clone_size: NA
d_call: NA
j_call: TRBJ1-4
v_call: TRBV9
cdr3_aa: CASSVGAVVAVNEKLFF
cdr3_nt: TGTGCCAGCAGCGTTGGGGCCGTTGTGGCCGTGAATGAAAAACTGTTTTTT

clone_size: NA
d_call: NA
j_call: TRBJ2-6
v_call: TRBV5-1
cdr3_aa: CASSSTRAGVSGANVLTF
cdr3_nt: TGCGCCAGCAGCTCCACTCGGGCAGGGGTGAGTGGGGCCAACGTCCTGACTTTC

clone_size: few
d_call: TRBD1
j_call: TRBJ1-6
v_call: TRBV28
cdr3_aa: CASSGIGQGKVSPLHF
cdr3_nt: TGTGCCAGCAGTGGAATCGGACAGGGGAAGGTTTCACCCCTCCACTTT

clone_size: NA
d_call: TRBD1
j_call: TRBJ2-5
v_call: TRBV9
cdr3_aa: CASSVTGDGETQYF
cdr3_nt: TGTGCCAGCAGCGTGACAGGGGATGGAGAGACCCAGTACTTC

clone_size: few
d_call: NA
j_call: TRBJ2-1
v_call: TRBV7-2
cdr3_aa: CASSSQYNEQFF
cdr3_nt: TGTGCCAGCAGCTCCCAATACAATGAGCAGTTCTTC

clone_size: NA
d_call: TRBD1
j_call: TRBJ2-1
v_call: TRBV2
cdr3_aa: CASSPGQGGWEQFF
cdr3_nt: TGTGCCAGCAGCCCGGGACAGGGTGGGTGGGAGCAGTTCTTC

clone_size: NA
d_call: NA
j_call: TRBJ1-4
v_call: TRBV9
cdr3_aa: CASSLSATNEKLFF
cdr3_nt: TGTGCCAGCAGCCTTTCCGCAACTAATGAAAAACTGTTTTTT

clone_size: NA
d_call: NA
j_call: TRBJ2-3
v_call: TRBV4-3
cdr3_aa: CASSQDFGRTGDTQYF
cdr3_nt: TGCGCCAGCAGCCAAGATTTTGGCAGGACGGGGGATACGCAGTATTTT

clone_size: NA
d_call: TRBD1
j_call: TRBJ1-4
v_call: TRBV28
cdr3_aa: CASSTSRDRGFEKLFF
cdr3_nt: TGTGCCAGCAGCACTAGCCGGGACAGGGGGTTTGAAAAACTGTTTTTT

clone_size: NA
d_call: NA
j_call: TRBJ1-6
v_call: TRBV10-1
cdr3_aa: CASSGREGSYNSPLHF
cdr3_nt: TGCGCCAGCAGCGGCAGGGAAGGCTCCTATAATTCACCCCTCCACTTT

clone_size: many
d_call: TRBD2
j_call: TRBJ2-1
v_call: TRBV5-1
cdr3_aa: CASSSDHSGAYNEQFF
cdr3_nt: TGCGCCAGCAGCTCTGACCATAGCGGGGCCTACAATGAGCAGTTCTTC

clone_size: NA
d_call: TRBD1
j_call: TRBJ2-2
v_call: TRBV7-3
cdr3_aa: CASSLSTGTAYTGELFF
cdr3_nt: TGTGCCAGCAGCTTATCCACCGGGACAGCATACACCGGGGAGCTGTTTTTT

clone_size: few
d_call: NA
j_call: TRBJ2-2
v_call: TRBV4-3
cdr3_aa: CASSQDKSTGELFF
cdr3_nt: TGCGCCAGCAGCCAAGATAAGAGCACCGGGGAGCTGTTTTTT

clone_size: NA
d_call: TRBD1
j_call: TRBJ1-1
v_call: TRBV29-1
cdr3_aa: CSVEGQVVTEAFF
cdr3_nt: TGCAGCGTTGAGGGACAGGTTGTGACTGAAGCTTTCTTT

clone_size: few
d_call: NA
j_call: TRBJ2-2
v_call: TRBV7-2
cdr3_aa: CASSSPAGVAGELFF
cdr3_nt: TGTGCCAGCAGCTCACCGGCGGGCGTCGCCGGGGAGCTGTTTTTT

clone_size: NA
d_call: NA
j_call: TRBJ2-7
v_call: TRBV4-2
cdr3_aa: CASSQAFGQVYEQYF
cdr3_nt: TGTGCCAGCAGCCAAGCATTTGGGCAGGTGTACGAGCAGTACTTC

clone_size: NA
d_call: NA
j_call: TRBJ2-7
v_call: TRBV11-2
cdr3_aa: CASSSVYEQYF
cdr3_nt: TGTGCCAGCAGCTCGGTCTACGAGCAGTACTTC

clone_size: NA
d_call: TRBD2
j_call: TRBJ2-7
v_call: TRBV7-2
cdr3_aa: CASSLARTSVYEQYF
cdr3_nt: TGTGCCAGCAGCTTAGCGCGGACTAGCGTATACGAGCAGTACTTC

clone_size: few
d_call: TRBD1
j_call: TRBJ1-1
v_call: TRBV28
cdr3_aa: CASSSGTGAAGTEAFF
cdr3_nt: TGTGCCAGCAGTTCCGGGACAGGGGCCGCGGGCACTGAAGCTTTCTTT

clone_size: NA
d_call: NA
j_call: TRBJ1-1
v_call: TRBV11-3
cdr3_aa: CASSLHMNTEAFF
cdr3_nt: TGTGCCAGCAGCTTACACATGAACACTGAAGCTTTCTTT

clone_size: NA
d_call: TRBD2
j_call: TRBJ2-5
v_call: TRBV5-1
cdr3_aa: CASSRGTSAQETQYF
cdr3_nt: TGCGCCAGCAGCCGCGGGACTAGCGCGCAGGAGACCCAGTACTTC

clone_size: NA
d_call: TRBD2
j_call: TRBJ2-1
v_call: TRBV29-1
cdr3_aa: CSGSSGGGREQFF
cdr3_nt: TGCAGCGGATCTAGCGGGGGGGGTCGGGAGCAGTTCTTC

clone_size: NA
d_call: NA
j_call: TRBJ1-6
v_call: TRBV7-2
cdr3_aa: CASSPRLPSPLHF
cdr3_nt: TGTGCCAGCAGCCCGAGGTTGCCTTCACCCCTCCACTTT

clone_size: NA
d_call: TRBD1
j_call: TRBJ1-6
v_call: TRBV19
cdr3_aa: CASRGQGYGSPLHF
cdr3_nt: TGTGCCAGCCGCGGACAGGGGTACGGTTCACCCCTCCACTTT